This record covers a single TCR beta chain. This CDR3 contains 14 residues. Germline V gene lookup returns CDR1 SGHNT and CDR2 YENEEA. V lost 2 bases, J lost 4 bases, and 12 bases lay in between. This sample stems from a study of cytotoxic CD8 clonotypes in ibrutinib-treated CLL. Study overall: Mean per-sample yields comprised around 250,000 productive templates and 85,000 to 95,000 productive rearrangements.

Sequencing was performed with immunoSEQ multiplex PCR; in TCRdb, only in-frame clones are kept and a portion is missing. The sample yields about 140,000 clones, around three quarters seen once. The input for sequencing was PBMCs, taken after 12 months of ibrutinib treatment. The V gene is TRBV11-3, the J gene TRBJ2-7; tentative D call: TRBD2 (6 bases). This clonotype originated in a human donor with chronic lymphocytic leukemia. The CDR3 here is CASSLLPGLYEQYF. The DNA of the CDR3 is TGTGCCAGCAGCTTACTCCCGGGACTTTACGAGCAGTACTTC.